One and the same sample provided the 27 T cell receptor beta chains below, sequenced in a study of T cells in Graves' hyperthyroidism and ophthalmopathy. Researchers took RNA transcripts and amplified the TCR beta CDR3 regions from them. HTBI primers were employed in a first-round RT-PCR of the TCR CDR3. TCRdb re-called the multiplex PCR reads with MiXCR, one entry per CDR3 protein. The sample includes about 640,000 distinct CDR3 sequences, around 13% of them seen just once. The sequenced material came from blood. Source of these receptors: a woman in her fifties or sixties with Graves' ophthalmopathy.

The sample holds many counts of this clonotype. The V gene is TRBV30, the J gene TRBJ1-1, with TRBD1 identical over 7 bases. CDR3 length: 13 amino acids. V shed 2 bases and J 6 bases; nucleotides not matched to a gene: 6. Looked up from germline, CDR1 is GTSNPN and CDR2 is SVGIG (reference sequence). For the CDR3, the DNA is TGTGCCTGGAGTTTAAACAGGGGCCCTGAAGCTTTCTTT. Protein product: CAWSLNRGPEAFF. The full variable domain, rest sourced from reference TRBV30 and TRBJ1-1, is SQTIHQWPATLVQPVGSPLSLECTVEGTSNPNLYWYRQAAGRGLQLLFYSVGIGQISSEVPQNLSASRPQDRQFILSSKKLLLSDSGFYLCAWSLNRGPEAFFGQGTRLTVV.

This clonotype was seen at least ten times. The chain joins TRBV20-1 to TRBJ2-4, with 7 bases matching TRBD2. After removal of 6 bases from V and 2 bases from J, the junction contained 10 bases not matched to a gene. This CDR3 spans 15 amino acids. CDR1 and CDR2 from the germline V gene are DFQATT and SNEGSKA (reference sequence). In DNA, the CDR3 is TGCAGTGCAGTCTGGCGGGAGACTCCCAAAAACATTCAGTACTTC. This gives the protein CSAVWRETPKNIQYF.

J is TRBJ2-5 and V is TRBV25-1; D tentatively fits TRBD1 or TRBD2 (5 bases each). The CDR3 runs 16 residues. Per germline, CDR1 MGHDK and CDR2 SYGVNS. V lost 5 bases, J lost 5 bases, and 21 bases lay in between. The CDR3 DNA follows: TGTGCCAGCAGTCCTGTTGGGGGTACTTATGAGGAGACCCAGTACTTC. As protein: CASSPVGGTYEETQYF.

In nucleotides, the CDR3 is TGTGCCAGCCGGGACAGGGCCAATCAGCCCCAGCATTTT. Translated: CASRDRANQPQHF. The gene calls are TRBV7-3 and TRBJ1-5; 9 nucleotides agree with TRBD1. V lost 8 bases, J lost 3 bases, and 2 bases stayed unmatched. This CDR3 comprises 13 residues. CDR1 is SGHTA and CDR2 is FQGTGA in the germline V gene.

CDR3 sequence: CASSLGTRGEQFF. DNA for the CDR3: TGCGCCAGCAGCTTGGGGACTAGAGGTGAGCAGTTCTTC. V and J are TRBV5-1 and TRBJ2-1; 7 bases align to TRBD2. This CDR3 spans 13 amino acids. Germline V CDR1 and CDR2: SGHRS, YFSETQ. V trimming: 0 bases; J trimming: 9 bases; junction bases outside the gene matches: 3.

The sample holds many counts of this clonotype. V usage is TRBV28 and J usage is TRBJ1-6, with no clear D. Germline loops: CDR1 MDHEN, CDR2 SYDVKM. V was cut by 2 bases and J by 5 bases, with 7 bases left in between. CDR3 length equals 14 residues. The CDR3 is CASSLMADNSPLHF. For the CDR3, the DNA is TGTGCCAGCAGTTTAATGGCAGATAATTCACCCCTCCACTTT.

This clonotype came up many times. The V call is TRBV6-1, the J call TRBJ2-4, with 7 bases identical to TRBD1. Germline CDR1 is MNHNS and CDR2 is SASEGT. Germline trimming cut 1 base from V and 6 bases from J; bases unmatched to any gene: 6. The CDR3 consists of 15 residues. CDR3 protein: CASSEVGGVGNIQYF. The CDR3 DNA reads as TGTGCCAGCAGTGAAGTAGGGGGCGTGGGAAACATTCAGTACTTC.

This clonotype was counted at least ten times. The V gene is TRBV14, the J gene TRBJ2-1, with TRBD2 matching over 9 bases. The CDR3 is 19 amino acids. The germline V gene encodes CDR1 SGHDN and CDR2 FVKESK. V trimming: 3 bases; J trimming: 7 bases; junction bases outside the gene matches: 19. The CDR3 sequence: CASSHWLGIAGEWLNEQFF. CDR3 bases: TGTGCCAGCAGCCACTGGTTGGGTATAGCGGGAGAGTGGTTGAATGAGCAGTTCTTC.

This clonotype was recorded many times. The J gene is TRBJ1-1, the V gene TRBV6-2 or TRBV6-3; TRBD1 aligns across 7 bases. The CDR3 consists of 14 residues. Per the germline V gene, CDR1 is MNHEY and CDR2 is SVGEGT. The V segment lost 6 bases and the J segment 8 bases; nucleotides outside the gene matches: 12. DNA for the CDR3: TGTGCCAGCAGGAAAACCGGGACAGCCAACGAAGCTTTCTTT. Amino acids: CASRKTGTANEAFF.

This clonotype was seen many times. V is TRBV20-1 and J is TRBJ2-7; D remains unclear. Germline CDR1 and CDR2: DFQATT and SNEGSKA (reference sequence). The CDR3 has 12 amino acids. V was clipped by 3 bases and J by 7 bases, with 13 bases between them. The chain's CDR3 is CSARGGGREQYF. DNA for the CDR3: TGCAGTGCTAGGGGTGGTGGAAGGGAGCAGTACTTC.

This clonotype was recorded at least ten times. The CDR3 DNA sequence: TGCGCCAGCAGTGAGACCCTAGCGGGAGCCTGCAATGAGCAGTTCTTC. Encoded protein: CASSETLAGACNEQFF. The rearrangement joins TRBV10-1 to TRBJ2-1; 10 bases agree with TRBD2. The germline CDR1 and CDR2 sequences are WNHNN and SYGVQD (reference sequence). Trimming cost V 2 bases and J 6 bases; bases outside gene matches: 7. This CDR3 is 16 amino acids long.

This clonotype came up many times. This sequence joins TRBV7-9 and TRBJ2-1; no reliable D call. This CDR3 has 12 amino acids. The V gene's germline CDR1 is SEHNR and CDR2 FQNEAQ (reference sequence). V was cut by 5 bases and J by 9 bases, with 11 bases left in between. CDR3 residues: CASSRKWPEQFF. CDR3 nucleotide sequence: TGTGCCAGCAGCCGCAAGTGGCCTGAGCAGTTCTTC.

Many counts were recorded for this clonotype. The gene calls are TRBV6-2 or TRBV6-3 and TRBJ2-7; tentatively, D is TRBD1 or TRBD2 (7 bases each). Germline V gene data show CDR1 as MNHEY and CDR2 as SVGEGT. The CDR3 length is 17 residues. Trimming took 5 bases from V and 3 from J, leaving 23 bases between them. Here the CDR3 reads CASSKRAGQTNYYEQYF. The DNA of the CDR3 is TGTGCCAGCAGTAAAAGAGCGGGACAGACAAATTACTACGAGCAGTACTTC.

CDR3 sequence: CASRLDIGEQYF. The CDR3 nucleotides are TGTGCCAGCAGACTAGATATCGGCGAGCAGTACTTC. The chain uses TRBV2 and TRBJ2-7; D might be TRBD2 (5 bases). V lost 6 bases to trimming and J lost 6 bases, with 12 bases between them. Germline CDR1 and CDR2: SNHLY and FYNNEI. The CDR3 runs 12 residues. Full variable domain (outside the CDR3, taken from reference TRBV2 and TRBJ2-7): EPEVTQTPSHQVTQMGQEVILRCVPISNHLYFYWYRQILGQKVEFLVSFYNNEISEKSEIFDDQFSVERPDGSNFTLKIRSTKLEDSAMYFCASRLDIGEQYFGPGTRLTVT.

This clonotype was seen ten or more times. This chain connects TRBV28 to TRBJ2-1, with TRBD2 as a possible D gene (5 bases). The CDR3 totals 13 residues. Germline lookup yields CDR1 MDHEN and CDR2 SYDVKM. V was cut by 5 bases and J by 4 bases, with 9 bases left in between. The CDR3 nucleotides are TGTGCCAGCAGTGTTGGACTTTACAATGAGCAGTTCTTC. As protein: CASSVGLYNEQFF.

At least ten counts were recorded for this clonotype. The chain recombines TRBV7-3 with TRBJ2-1; the D is unclear. The V end was cut by 5 bases, the J end by 8 bases, with 16 bases between. The length of the CDR3 is 14 residues. Germline V gene lookup returns CDR1 SGHTA and CDR2 FQGTGA. The CDR3 reads CASSVRLDGDEQFF. The CDR3 region has the DNA TGTGCCAGCAGCGTACGACTGGATGGCGATGAGCAGTTCTTC.

This clonotype was seen ten or more times. The CDR3 reads CASSLGSAGLNYGYTF. Here the CDR3 DNA reads TGTGCCAGCAGCTTAGGATCAGCAGGACTTAACTATGGCTACACCTTC. V and J are TRBV7-2 and TRBJ1-2; D remains unclear. V was cut by 1 base and J by 1 base, with 13 bases left in between. Germline V gene data show CDR1 as SGHTA and CDR2 as FQGNSA. This CDR3 is built from 16 residues.

Regarding this clonotype: This clone may be a read error of a much larger clone one base away. The V call is TRBV11-2, the J call TRBJ2-1; tentative D call: TRBD2 (5 bases). The CDR3 sequence is 14 residues long. CDR1 SGHAT and CDR2 FQNNGV come from the germline V gene. The CDR3 DNA is TGTGCCGGCAGCTTGGGCGGGCAGCACAATGAGCAGTTCTTC. Protein product: CAGSLGGQHNEQFF.

The chain links TRBV19 to TRBJ2-3; D is uncertain. The CDR3 runs 13 residues. Looked up from germline, CDR1 is LNHDA and CDR2 is SQIVND (reference sequence). Trimming left V 7 bases short and J 1 base short, with 9 bases between. The DNA of the CDR3 is TGTGCCAGTAACGCGGCGCGCACAGATACGCAGTATTTT. It codes for CASNAARTDTQYF.

This clonotype was seen many times. The chain links TRBV28 to TRBJ2-7, with 9 bases aligning to TRBD2. CDR1 MDHEN and CDR2 SYDVKM come from the germline V gene. J lost 3 bases, V lost 5 bases, and 14 bases had no gene match. There are 17 residues in the CDR3. The CDR3 coding sequence is TGTGCCAGCAGTCCCAGGGCGCGGGAGGGCCCCCTCTACGAGCAGTACTTC. Its protein is CASSPRAREGPLYEQYF. Using reference TRBV28 and TRBJ2-7 for the parts outside the CDR3, the full variable domain is DVKVTQSSRYLVKRTGEKVFLECVQDMDHENMFWYRQDPGLGLRLIYFSYDVKMKEKGDIPEGYSVSREKKERFSLILESASTNQTSMYLCASSPRAREGPLYEQYFGPGTRLTVT.

The chain is built from TRBV12-3 or TRBV12-4 and TRBJ2-6; TRBD1 is a possible D gene (5 bases). The CDR3 is 15 residues long. V was shortened by 5 bases and J by 4 bases, with 12 bases between the two germline ends. CDR3 loop: CASSPRVEGANVLTF. The CDR3 nucleotides read TGTGCCAGCAGTCCCAGGGTGGAAGGGGCCAACGTCCTGACTTTC.

This clonotype was recorded many times. CDR3 nucleotides: TGTGCCATCGAAGGGACAGACAATGAGCAGTTCTTC. Amino acids: CAIEGTDNEQFF. The genes are TRBV10-3 and TRBJ2-1; TRBD1 agrees at 7 bases. The ends lost 8 bases at V and 5 bases at J; junction bases unmatched: 3. CDR1 and CDR2 from the germline V gene are ENHRY and SYGVKD. The CDR3 covers 12 residues.

The V call is TRBV4-2, the J call TRBJ2-7; a weak D match, TRBD2 (5 bases). V was pared by 0 bases and J by 5 bases, with 8 bases between. Germline CDR1 reads LGHNA; CDR2 reads YNFKEQ. This CDR3 comprises 13 residues. CDR3 sequence (DNA): TGTGCCAGCAGCCAAGAATCCGGGGACGAGCAGTACTTC. Translating it yields CASSQESGDEQYF.

This clonotype was found a few times. The chain has TRBV27 and TRBJ1-2, with TRBD1 as a possible D gene (5 bases). Trimming removed 6 bases at V and 4 bases at J, with 21 bases between. The CDR3 consists of 16 residues. Germline CDR1 reads MNHEY; CDR2 reads SMNVEV (reference sequence). For the CDR3, the DNA is TGTGCCAGCAGGGGGAGGGGTTTGGTACCCCCCTATGGCTACACCTTC. Translating it yields CASRGRGLVPPYGYTF.

The table lists this clonotype with a few counts. V gene TRBV28 combines with J gene TRBJ2-1; 11 bases align to TRBD2. J gave up 7 bases and V 5 bases, and 10 bases lay outside the gene matches. CDR1 and CDR2 from the germline V gene are MDHEN and SYDVKM. The length of the CDR3 is 16 residues. CDR3 nucleotide sequence: TGTGCCAGCAGTCATATAGCGGGAGGGCCGGTAAATGAGCAGTTCTTC. It codes for CASSHIAGGPVNEQFF.

This clonotype was counted ten times or more. V gene TRBV14 combines with J gene TRBJ2-1, with 7 positions matching TRBD2. CDR1 is SGHDN, CDR2 FVKESK, per germline. There are 16 residues in the CDR3. The ends lost 1 base at V and 8 bases at J; junction bases unmatched: 11. CDR3 DNA: TGTGCCAGCAGCCAAGGAGGCCGTGGGGGGGACGATGAGCAGTTCTTC. It translates to CASSQGGRGGDDEQFF.

This clonotype came up many times. V usage is TRBV28 and J usage is TRBJ2-6; unclear D gene. CDR1 MDHEN and CDR2 SYDVKM come from the germline V gene. The V end lost 3 bases, the J end lost 9 bases, and 18 bases lay between the germline ends. The CDR3 consists of 16 residues. The CDR3 loop is CASSFESTLVGNVLTF. The CDR3, as DNA: TGTGCCAGCAGTTTTGAATCGACTCTGGTGGGCAACGTCCTGACTTTC.